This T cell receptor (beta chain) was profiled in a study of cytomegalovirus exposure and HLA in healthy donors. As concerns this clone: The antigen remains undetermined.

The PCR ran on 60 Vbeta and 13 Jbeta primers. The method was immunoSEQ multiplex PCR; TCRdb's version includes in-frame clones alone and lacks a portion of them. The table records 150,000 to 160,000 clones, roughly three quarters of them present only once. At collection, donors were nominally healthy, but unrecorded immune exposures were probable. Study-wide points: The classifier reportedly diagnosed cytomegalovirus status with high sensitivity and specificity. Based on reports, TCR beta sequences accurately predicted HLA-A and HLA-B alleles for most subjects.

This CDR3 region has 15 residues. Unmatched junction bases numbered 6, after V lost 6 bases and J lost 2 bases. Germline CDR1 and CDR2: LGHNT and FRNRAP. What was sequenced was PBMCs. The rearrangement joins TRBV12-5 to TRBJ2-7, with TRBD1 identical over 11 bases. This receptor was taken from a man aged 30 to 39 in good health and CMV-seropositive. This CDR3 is CASGQGQGATYEQYF. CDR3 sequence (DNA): TGTGCTAGTGGCCAAGGACAGGGGGCCACCTACGAGCAGTACTTC.